What follows are 23 T cell receptor beta chains derived from one specimen sequenced in a study of tumor-infiltrating lymphocytes in primary liver carcinoma (dated by TCRdb to about 2017). TRIzol reagent was used to extract blood RNA from unsorted whole blood, while the DNeasy Blood & Tissue kit provided the germline DNA. The sample was run on an Illumina HiSeq 2500. Using a constant-region primer and ProtoScript II reverse transcriptase, TCRbeta-specific cDNA was reverse-transcribed from roughly 460 ng total RNA. Three nested multiplex PCR rounds, following a slightly modified ARM-PCR procedure, were used to build the TCRbeta libraries. The first two PCR rounds used multiplex TRBV1-TRBV30 forward primers with a Cbeta reverse primer, each for 10 cycles. Clones were called with MiXCR by TCRdb after fastp trimmed the public reads at Q25, and only in-frame beta chains were retained. Entries that share a CDR3 protein sequence are merged under the most common genes and DNA. The sample table contains almost 200,000 distinct CDR3 sequences; only one count was recorded for less than 70% of them. The ten biggest clones cover roughly 6.4% of the sample.

The sequenced sample was peripheral blood. The source is an older woman with primary liver carcinoma and hepatitis B virus infection.

This clonotype was recorded at least ten times. The chain links TRBV11-2 to TRBJ1-4; D unresolved. The ends were cut back, 5 bases at V and 13 bases at J, with 20 bases in the middle. This CDR3 has 14 residues. Germline loops: CDR1 SGHAT, CDR2 FQNNGV. The CDR3 nucleotides are TGTGCCAGCAGCACGAACATCTCGCCCTCTCGACTGTTTTTT. It is translated as CASSTNISPSRLFF.

A word on this clonotype: Given the absence of the conserved phenylalanine or tryptophan at the CDR3 end, a read error is likely. The V call is TRBV29-1, the J call TRBJ1-2; tentative D call: TRBD1 (5 bases). CDR3 length: 11 amino acids. In germline, CDR1 is SQVTM, CDR2 ANQGSEA. The CDR3 DNA sequence: TGCACCGCGAGACAGAACTATGGCTACACCCTC. Its translation is CTARQNYGYTL.

This chain joins TRBV28 and TRBJ1-1; D not resolved. The CDR3 has 15 residues. The germline V gene encodes CDR1 MDHEN and CDR2 SYDVKM. The V gene lost 10 bases and the J gene lost 2 bases, with 20 bases spanning the gap. The CDR3 loop reads CANTRAGSSNTEAFF. Written as DNA, the CDR3 is TGTGCCAACACCCGGGCAGGTTCCTCTAACACTGAAGCTTTCTTT.

This clonotype came up many times. The chain is built from TRBV12-3 or TRBV12-4 and TRBJ2-1; D not certain. CDR3 length: 11 residues. With 4 bases removed from V and 8 bases from J, the gap between germline ends came to 6 bases. CDR3 nucleotides: TGTGCCAGCAGTTATTTCGATGAGCAGTTCTTC. Its protein is CASSYFDEQFF.

About this clonotype: The CDR3 does not close with the conserved phenylalanine or tryptophan, likely indicating a read error. The chain has TRBV6-2 or TRBV6-3 and TRBJ2-1; 9 nucleotides align to TRBD2. This CDR3 has 20 residues. The V gene's germline CDR1 is MNHEY and CDR2 SVGEGT. The CDR3 protein is CASSYSRSSGALSSYNEQFL. The CDR3 nucleotides are TGTGCCAGCAGCTACTCGAGGTCTAGCGGGGCCCTCAGCTCCTACAATGAGCAGTTCCTC.

About this clonotype itself: This CDR3 fails to terminate in the conserved phenylalanine or tryptophan, so it likely reflects a read error. The V gene is TRBV11-2, the J gene TRBJ2-7; 7 nucleotides line up with TRBD1. This CDR3 is built from 13 residues. CDR1 SGHAT and CDR2 FQNNGV come from the germline V gene. V shed 5 bases and J 3 bases; nucleotides not matched to a gene: 4. As DNA, the CDR3 is TGTGCCAGCAGCCTGGGACAGATCTACGAGCAGTACTTA. It translates to CASSLGQIYEQYL.

The rearrangement joins TRBV11-2 to TRBJ2-7, with 9 positions matching TRBD2. V lost 5 bases, J lost 1 base, and 15 bases stayed unmatched. Germline V gives CDR1 SGHAT, CDR2 FQNNGV. This CDR3 spans 18 amino acids. CDR3 residues: CASSPRTSVRDISYEQYF. The CDR3 DNA follows: TGTGCCAGCAGCCCCCGGACTAGCGTGAGGGATATATCCTACGAGCAGTACTTC.

Details on this clonotype: Mismatch with germline at one junction end may stem from a read error. The chain couples TRBV11-2 to TRBJ2-1; D gene ambiguous. CDR1 and CDR2 from the germline V gene are SGHAT and FQNNGV. The CDR3 contains 17 residues. The CDR3 region is CASSFTPLMNSYNEQFF. CDR3 sequence (DNA): TGTGCCAGCAGCTTTACCCCACTGATGAACTCCTACAATGAACAGTTCTTC.

This clonotype appeared many times. V usage is TRBV4-2 and J usage is TRBJ1-5, with D possibly being TRBD1 (6 bases). The V gene's germline CDR1 is LGHNA and CDR2 YNFKEQ. This CDR3 is 16 amino acids long. The V end was cut by 1 base, the J end by 3 bases, with 13 bases between. The CDR3: CASSQGGWDNNQPQHF. CDR3 DNA: TGTGCCAGCAGCCAAGGCGGGTGGGACAACAATCAGCCCCAGCATTTT.

This clonotype was seen a few times. The J gene is TRBJ2-7, the V gene TRBV12-3 or TRBV12-4, with TRBD2 matching 7 bases. The CDR3 contains 14 residues. V shed 3 bases and J 6 bases; nucleotides not matched to a gene: 8. The CDR3 DNA follows: TGTGCCAGCAGTTTTGGGGGGGGGGAGAGCGAGCAGTACTTC. Translating gives CASSFGGGESEQYF.

Comments on this clonotype: Given a much more abundant clone one base away, this may be a read error. The rearrangement links TRBV6-5 to TRBJ2-5, with unresolved D. V dropped 8 bases and J dropped 10 bases, with 14 bases sitting between them. The CDR3 extends over 11 amino acids. Germline CDR1 and CDR2: MNHEY and SVGAGI. The CDR3 here is CASGATVHQYF. As DNA, the CDR3 is TGTGCCAGCGGTGCAACGGTTCACCAGTACTTC.

This clonotype was detected only once. The J gene is TRBJ1-4, the V gene TRBV11-2; no definite D call. The CDR3 runs 16 residues. Per germline, CDR1 SGHAT and CDR2 FQNNGV. V was clipped by 0 bases and J by 8 bases, with 16 bases between them. CDR3: CASSLDLLSSGEKLFF. The CDR3 DNA reads TGTGCCAGCAGCTTAGACCTCCTTTCCTCAGGAGAAAAACTGTTTTTT.

This clonotype was detected a few times. This rearrangement joins TRBV5-4 to TRBJ1-6; a weak D match, TRBD1 (6 bases). Germline CDR1 is SGHNT and CDR2 is YYREEE (reference sequence). This CDR3 is 16 amino acids long. V was pared by 4 bases and J by 1 base, with 12 bases between. CDR3 in amino acids: CASSPQGGSYNSPLHF. CDR3 DNA sequence: TGTGCCAGCAGCCCACAGGGCGGATCCTATAATTCACCCCTCCACTTT.

J is TRBJ2-7 and V is TRBV6-5; D perhaps matches TRBD1 (7 bases). CDR3 size: 14 residues. The germline V gene encodes CDR1 MNHEY and CDR2 SVGAGI. The V end lost 8 bases, the J end lost 7 bases, and 21 bases lay between the germline ends. The CDR3: CASCDGGQRYEQYF. CDR3 coding DNA: TGTGCCAGCTGTGACGGGGGACAGCGCTATGAGCAGTACTTC.

The V gene is TRBV6-1, the J gene TRBJ2-7; 7 positions match TRBD1. This CDR3 comprises 14 residues. Germline CDR1 is MNHNS and CDR2 is SASEGT. The ends lost 8 bases at V and 5 bases at J; junction bases unmatched: 12. This CDR3 is CASDIDRVGNEQYF. The CDR3 coding sequence is TGTGCCAGCGACATTGACAGGGTTGGGAACGAGCAGTACTTC.

A remark on this clonotype: An end of the junction differs from the germline gene, which may be a read error. The CDR3 sequence: CASSSGQLMNTDAFF. In DNA form, the CDR3 reads TGTGCCAGCAGCTCAGGACAGCTAATGAACACTGATGCTTTCTTC. V usage is TRBV11-2 and J usage is TRBJ1-1; D might be TRBD1 (6 bases). Germline values: CDR1 SGHAT, CDR2 FQNNGV. The CDR3 contains 15 residues.

Remarks on this clonotype: One end of the junction varies from germline; a read error may be responsible. The chain has TRBV11-2 and TRBJ2-5; no clear D gene. The J call is doubtful: the DNA matches TRBJ2-7 better. The CDR3 sequence is 14 residues long. Germline values: CDR1 SGHAT, CDR2 FQNNGV. The CDR3 DNA reads TGTGCCAACAGCTTAGACCTGGCCGGCAACGAGCAGTACTTC. Its translation is CANSLDLAGNEQYF.

This clonotype was seen a few times. The chain is built from TRBV30 and TRBJ1-2, with 9 bases identical to TRBD1. From germline, CDR1 is GTSNPN and CDR2 SVGIG (reference sequence). After removal of 3 bases from V and 2 bases from J, the junction contained 1 base not matched to a gene. The CDR3 has 13 amino acids. The CDR3 loop reads CAWRGTGNYGYTF. CDR3 nucleotides: TGTGCCTGGAGAGGGACAGGGAACTATGGCTACACCTTC.

This clonotype was counted a few times. The CDR3 DNA follows: TGTGCCAGCAGTGAAGGGACATTTTACTCTGGGGCCAACGTCCTGACTTTC. Protein product: CASSEGTFYSGANVLTF. V gene TRBV6-1 combines with J gene TRBJ2-6, with a possible D match to TRBD1 (5 bases). Trimming cost V 1 base and J 0 bases, with 10 bases left between them. CDR1 and CDR2 (germline): MNHNS, SASEGT. The CDR3 is made up of 17 amino acids.

The V call is TRBV18, the J call TRBJ1-1; D possibly corresponds to TRBD1 (6 bases). Germline V gene sequence: CDR1 KGHSH, CDR2 LQKENI. The CDR3 is 15 residues long. Between the trimmed V and J ends, which lost 6 bases and 0 bases, there was a span of 14 bases. CDR3 sequence reads: CASSTQGIMNTEAFF. As DNA, the CDR3 is TGTGCCAGCTCGACCCAGGGGATCATGAACACTGAAGCTTTCTTT.

This chain joins TRBV5-1 and TRBJ2-2; D unresolved. Germline V gene data show CDR1 as SGHRS and CDR2 as YFSETQ. The ends were cut back, 1 base at V and 0 bases at J, with 10 bases in the middle. This CDR3 spans 16 amino acids. The CDR3 nucleotides read TGCGCCAGCAGCTTGCGGGCAGTTGCGAACACCGGGGAGCTGTTTTTT. It specifies CASSLRAVANTGELFF. Full variable domain (remainder filled in from reference TRBV5-1 and TRBJ2-2): KAGVTQTPRYLIKTRGQQVTLSCSPISGHRSVSWYQQTPGQGLQFLFEYFSETQRNKGNFPGRFSGRQFSNSRSEMNVSTLELGDSALYLCASSLRAVANTGELFFGEGSRLTVL.

To note about this clonotype: Germline is not matched at one junction end, which may reflect a read error. The chain is built from TRBV18 and TRBJ1-1; D gene unclear. The CDR3 loop spans 12 amino acids. Germline V gene data show CDR1 as KGHSH and CDR2 as LQKENI. CDR3 amino acids: CSSSLNGREAFF. The DNA of the CDR3 is TGTTCCAGCTCGCTTAATGGCAGGGAAGCTTTCTTT.

At least ten counts were recorded for this clonotype. The chain links TRBV4-2 to TRBJ2-7; TRBD2 aligns across 8 bases. V gave up 3 bases and J gave up 2 bases; unmatched junction bases: 6. The CDR3 extends over 15 amino acids. Germline-derived CDR1 and CDR2 are LGHNA and YNFKEQ. The CDR3 DNA is TGTGCCAGCAGCCACGTTACGGGAGGGGCCTACGAGCAGTACTTC. It is translated as CASSHVTGGAYEQYF.